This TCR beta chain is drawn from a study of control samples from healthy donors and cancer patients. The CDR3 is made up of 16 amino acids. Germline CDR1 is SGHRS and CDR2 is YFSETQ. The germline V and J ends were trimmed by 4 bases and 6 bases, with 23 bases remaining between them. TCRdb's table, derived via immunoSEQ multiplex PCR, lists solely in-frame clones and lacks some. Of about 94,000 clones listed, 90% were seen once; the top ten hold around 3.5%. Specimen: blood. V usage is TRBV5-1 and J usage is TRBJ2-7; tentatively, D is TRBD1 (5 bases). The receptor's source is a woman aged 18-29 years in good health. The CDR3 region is CASSRPTGPERGEQYF. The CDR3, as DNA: TGCGCCAGCAGCCGCCCAACCGGGCCAGAAAGGGGCGAGCAGTACTTC.